This TCR beta chain was sequenced during a study of PD-L1 blockade in urothelial cancer. Study information: The analyses of blood took place 3 weeks (second dose) and 6 weeks after treatment start.

Study-wide points: Better survival was forecast by a pretreatment blood TCR clonality below the median.

Details on this clone: The antigen is not known.

Specified time point: peripheral blood 6 weeks after treatment start. Germline CDR1 reads SGHDN; CDR2 reads FVKESK. CDR3 length equals 14 residues. Trimming left V 1 base short and J 4 bases short, with 8 bases between. The protocol was immunoSEQ multiplex PCR, while the TCRdb copy is restricted to in-frame clones and leaves out a portion. The sample contains 100,000 to 150,000 clones, more than 75% of which appear only once. The origin of this receptor is a man aged 50-59 years with urothelial cancer. Here the sequenced sample was PBMCs, taken around atezolizumab (anti-PD-L1) treatment. The genes are TRBV14 and TRBJ2-1; a possible D gene is TRBD1 (5 bases). CDR3 nucleotide sequence: TGTGCCAGCAGCCAAGTGACAGCTTACAATGAGCAGTTCTTC. Its protein product is CASSQVTAYNEQFF.